This T cell receptor (beta chain) emerged from a study of blood T cell repertoires in COVID-19. Whole-study context: Acute-phase and convalescent COVID-19 samples originated in the United States, Italy and Spain. Sample material is recorded as cDNA or gDNA derived from T cells, B-cell-depleted T cells, or PBMCs.

The germline V gene has CDR1 SGHAT and CDR2 FQNNGV. This CDR3 comprises 14 residues. Trimming pared 6 bases from V and 1 base from J, leaving 13 bases between. Here immunoSEQ multiplex PCR was the method, and the copy in TCRdb shows in-frame clones only, minus some. The data contain approximately 90,000 clones, around 90% of them singletons. V usage is TRBV11-2 and J usage is TRBJ2-7; D is ambiguous. This clonotype was sampled from a man in his sixties with COVID-19, enrolled during active disease. The sequencing sample was made of peripheral blood. CDR3 nucleotides: TGTGCCAGCAGATCCTCGACGGGTTCCTACGAGCAGTACTTC. It yields the protein CASRSSTGSYEQYF.